Sequencing of this TCR beta chain was carried out in a study of OX40 agonist ivuxolimab in advanced cancers. On the study more broadly: Those enrolled were less than 85% male, with a mean age of about 66 years and ages from about 20 to 90. Eligibility rules accepted prior anti-PD-1, anti-PD-L1 or anti-CTLA-4 therapy, and around 40% had some.

Generated by immunoSEQ multiplex PCR, the TCRdb table keeps only in-frame clones and is missing some. The profile shows fewer than 25,000 clones, 85% to 90% of them singletons. Trimming left V 5 bases short and J 5 bases short, with 12 bases between. Germline V gene data show CDR1 as LNHDA and CDR2 as SQIVND (reference sequence). The CDR3 loop spans 13 amino acids. Overall study findings and caveats: Clones of CD4+ and CD8+ blood T cells grew by week 6 at doses of 0.1 to 3.0 mg/kg. Compared with CD4+, CD8+ T cells on average had more expanded clones.

Regarding this clone: Its target is unknown.

The chain couples TRBV19 to TRBJ2-5; unclear D gene. This TCR came from an adult with an advanced solid tumor such as melanoma, head and neck, liver or kidney cancer. The input for sequencing was CD4+ or CD8+ T cells sorted from blood, taken in a trial of the OX40 agonist ivuxolimab. The CDR3 region has the DNA TGTGCCAGTAGTGAGACGGGCCTGGAGACCCAGTACTTC. This gives the protein CASSETGLETQYF.